A selection of T cell receptor beta chains follows, all from one sample in a study of T cells in Graves' hyperthyroidism and ophthalmopathy. One entry per CDR3 protein, called by TCRdb with MiXCR from the multiplex PCR reads. Of approximately 600,000 distinct CDR3 sequences listed, roughly 20% are singletons. The sample taken for sequencing was blood. The receptor set was obtained from a young man with Graves' ophthalmopathy. Both conserved end residues are trimmed from each CDR3.

TRBJ2-3	TRBV28	ASSFPTQSSGLGTDTQY
TRBJ1-1	TRBV4-2	ASSRQQGENTEAF
TRBJ1-3	TRBV28	ASSQGLGNTIY
TRBJ2-7	TRBV20-1	SARDRAYEQY
TRBJ2-7	TRBV28	ASSFPRGRGGHEQY
TRBJ1-4	TRBV4-3	ASSQVLDTDLNEKLF
TRBJ1-4	TRBV12-3/TRBV12-4	ASSKGQLNEKLF
TRBJ1-1	TRBV12-3/TRBV12-4	ASSFSHRGGTEAF
TRBJ2-2	TRBV9	ASSLKAGTGGELF
TRBJ2-7	TRBV6-9	ASSFYAGELGEQY
TRBJ1-2	TRBV2	ASSEVAGSYGYT
TRBJ2-7	TRBV7-9	ASSLLDRSYEQY
TRBJ2-2	TRBV7-9	ASSHSGINTGELF
TRBJ2-2	TRBV7-9	ASSRLTSGRRNTGELF